The 16 T cell receptor beta chains reported below all come from one sample, sequenced in a study of T cell clones after liver transplantation. TCRdb's table, derived via immunoSEQ multiplex PCR, lists solely in-frame clones and lacks some. Here the sample spans about 16,000 clones, more than 70% being singletons. Sequenced material: CD8+ T cells from blood, taken approximately 4 years after liver transplant. These receptors all come from a human patient who received a liver transplant. Certain T cells may be donor cells from the graft.

The chain couples TRBV29-1 to TRBJ2-7, with 7 bases lining up with TRBD1. With 1 base clipped from V and 2 bases from J, the junction kept 17 bases outside the gene matches. The CDR3 is 18 amino acids. CDR1 is SQVTM, CDR2 ANQGSEA, per germline. The chain's CDR3 is CSVEVEFRSNRGTYEQYF. The CDR3 coding sequence is TGCAGCGTTGAAGTGGAGTTTCGTTCCAACAGGGGAACCTACGAGCAGTACTTC.

This clone was seen a handful of times. The chain couples TRBV14 to TRBJ1-3, with D perhaps matching TRBD1 (5 bases). There are 16 residues in the CDR3. Germline loops: CDR1 SGHDN, CDR2 FVKESK. Trimming left V 1 base short and J 2 bases short, with 12 bases between. CDR3 sequence (DNA): TGTGCCAGCAGCCAAGTTGGGGCGGGGACTGGAAACACCATATATTTT. Its protein product is CASSQVGAGTGNTIYF.

The CDR3 DNA reads TGTGCCAGCAGTTTAGCACAGGACAGCAATCAGCCCCAGCATTTT. Translating gives CASSLAQDSNQPQHF. The chain recombines TRBV27 with TRBJ1-5; possibly TRBD1 for D (5 bases). The V and J ends lost 2 bases and 1 base respectively, with 9 bases between them. CDR3 length: 15 amino acids. From germline, CDR1 is MNHEY and CDR2 SMNVEV (reference sequence).

This clone has only one observation. The chain uses TRBV2 and TRBJ2-1, with 7 bases matching TRBD1. Germline lookup yields CDR1 SNHLY and CDR2 FYNNEI. V shed 6 bases and J 3 bases; nucleotides not matched to a gene: 2. This CDR3 is 13 amino acids long. CDR3 loop: CASSGDSYNEQFF. As DNA, the CDR3 is TGTGCCAGCAGCGGGGACAGCTACAATGAGCAGTTCTTC.

This chain uses TRBV28 with TRBJ2-3, with 12 nucleotides matching TRBD2. The CDR3 is 16 amino acids. CDR1 is MDHEN and CDR2 is SYDVKM in the germline V gene. Trimming cost V 1 base and J 4 bases; bases outside gene matches: 3. CDR3 loop: CASSLSLAGGADTQYF. In nucleotides, the CDR3 is TGTGCCAGCAGTTTATCCCTAGCGGGAGGGGCAGATACGCAGTATTTT.

The V gene is TRBV6-5, the J gene TRBJ2-7; 12 bases map to TRBD2. After removal of 8 bases from V and 4 bases from J, the junction contained 6 bases not matched to a gene. Germline CDR1 MNHEY, CDR2 SVGAGI. The CDR3 sequence is 14 residues long. In DNA form, the CDR3 reads TGTGCCAGCGGGGCGACTAGCGGGGGATACGAGCAGTACTTC. Translated: CASGATSGGYEQYF.

This chain uses TRBV5-4 with TRBJ2-7; no reliable D call. Germline assignment: CDR1 SGHNT and CDR2 YYREEE (reference sequence). This CDR3 is 11 amino acids long. Trimming stripped 0 bases from V and 3 bases from J, with 1 base between. CDR3 sequence reads: CASSLGYEQYF. The DNA for the CDR3 is TGTGCCAGCAGCTTGGGCTACGAGCAGTACTTC.

The chain couples TRBV15 to TRBJ1-1; D perhaps matches TRBD1 (5 bases). V dropped 1 base and J dropped 4 bases, with 10 bases sitting between them. The CDR3 has 14 residues. The germline V gene encodes CDR1 LNHNV and CDR2 YYDKDF (reference sequence). CDR3: CATSRGDSGTEAFF. Written as DNA, the CDR3 is TGTGCCACCAGCAGAGGGGACTCGGGCACTGAAGCTTTCTTT.

This sequence joins TRBV18 and TRBJ2-1; a possible D gene is TRBD2 (5 bases). CDR1 is KGHSH and CDR2 is LQKENI in the germline V gene. The CDR3 runs 14 residues. V was shortened by 0 bases and J by 7 bases, with 10 bases between the two germline ends. CDR3 sequence (DNA): TGTGCCAGCTCACCACCCAGAGGGTGGAATGAGCAGTTCTTC. Its protein is CASSPPRGWNEQFF.

The V call is TRBV5-1, the J call TRBJ1-3; D gene ambiguous. Germline V CDR1 and CDR2: SGHRS, YFSETQ. V was pared by 5 bases and J by 0 bases, with 12 bases between. The CDR3 spans 15 residues. The CDR3 sequence: CASRPDSSSGNTIYF. The CDR3 nucleotides read TGCGCCAGCAGGCCCGACTCAAGCTCTGGAAACACCATATATTTT. Full variable domain (missing parts from reference TRBV5-1 and TRBJ1-3): KAGVTQTPRYLIKTRGQQVTLSCSPISGHRSVSWYQQTPGQGLQFLFEYFSETQRNKGNFPGRFSGRQFSNSRSEMNVSTLELGDSALYLCASRPDSSSGNTIYFGEGSWLTVV.

The chain has TRBV6-1 and TRBJ1-1; 7 positions match TRBD1. J was trimmed by 6 bases and V by 3 bases; bases with no gene match: 1. Per germline, CDR1 MNHNS and CDR2 SASEGT. The CDR3 is 12 amino acids. The CDR3 spells CASSETGPEAFF. Written as DNA, the CDR3 is TGTGCCAGCAGTGAGACAGGGCCTGAAGCTTTCTTT.

V and J are TRBV28 and TRBJ1-4; D ambiguous. CDR1 is MDHEN and CDR2 is SYDVKM in the germline V gene. The CDR3 totals 19 residues. Trimming shortened V by 1 base and J by 3 bases, and 21 bases separated the two germline ends. The CDR3 sequence: CASSLYPPGARVSNEKLFF. The CDR3 nucleotides are TGTGCCAGCAGTTTATATCCCCCCGGAGCGAGGGTCTCTAATGAAAAACTGTTTTTT.

This clone was seen a single time. V and J are TRBV5-4 and TRBJ1-1; D perhaps matches TRBD1 (6 bases). This CDR3 is built from 16 residues. In germline, CDR1 is SGHNT, CDR2 YYREEE (reference sequence). V was cut by 4 bases and J by 0 bases, with 16 bases left in between. CDR3 sequence (DNA): TGTGCCAGCAGCATAGGACAGCACGGACTGAACACTGAAGCTTTCTTT. Its translation: CASSIGQHGLNTEAFF. The full variable domain, in which reference TRBV5-4 and TRBJ1-1 provide the parts outside the CDR3, is ETGVTQSPTHLIKTRGQQVTLRCSSQSGHNTVSWYQQALGQGPQFIFQYYREEENGRGNFPPRFSGLQFPNYSSELNVNALELDDSALYLCASSIGQHGLNTEAFFGQGTRLTVV.

The V call is TRBV5-6, the J call TRBJ2-1; possibly TRBD1 for D (5 bases). CDR1 and CDR2 from the germline V gene are SGHDT and YYEEEE. The CDR3 has 13 amino acids. Trimming took off 4 bases at V and 4 bases at J, with 9 bases between the two ends. For the CDR3, the DNA is TGTGCCAGCAGCCAGACAGCGTACAATGAGCAGTTCTTC. Protein: CASSQTAYNEQFF.

The chain joins TRBV13 to TRBJ2-3; 7 bases match TRBD2. Germline CDR1 is PRHDT and CDR2 is FYEKMQ (reference sequence). The CDR3 is 14 amino acids. After removal of 5 bases from V and 6 bases from J, the junction contained 8 bases not matched to a gene. The CDR3 coding sequence is TGTGCCAGCAGCCCCGGACTAGGAGCCGATACGCAGTATTTT. It specifies CASSPGLGADTQYF.

The chain is built from TRBV19 and TRBJ2-3, with 9 bases lining up with TRBD2. The CDR3 has 15 residues. In germline, CDR1 is LNHDA, CDR2 SQIVND (reference sequence). The V and J ends lost 4 bases and 0 bases, in that order; junction bases with no gene match: 2. CDR3 region: CASSTSGVSTDTQYF. The CDR3, as DNA: TGTGCCAGTAGTACTAGCGGGGTTAGCACAGATACGCAGTATTTT.